There are a few counts of the clone carrying this T cell receptor beta chain. The sample comes from a study of cytomegalovirus exposure and HLA in healthy donors. The PCR contained 60 Vbeta and 13 Jbeta primers. Profiled with immunoSEQ multiplex PCR; TCRdb holds only in-frame clones, not every one. The sample lists under 150,000 clones; roughly 79% were seen once. V lost 0 bases and J lost 15, with 17 bases in between. CDR3 length equals 13 residues. Per germline, CDR1 GTSNPN and CDR2 SVGIG (reference sequence). Sequences were obtained from PBMCs. The receptor was derived from a young woman in good health and CMV-seronegative. This rearrangement joins TRBV30 to TRBJ1-4; D unclear. The CDR3 region has the DNA TGTGCCTGGAGTGTAAGCGCAGGCGGGATTTTGTTTTTT. This sequence encodes CAWSVSAGGILFF.